The T cell receptor (beta chain) described here comes from a study of spatial heterogeneity in lung cancer. Study-wide background: A consistent excess of beta-chain over alpha-chain sequences was detected. Notes on the study in general: In blood, ubiquitous expanded tumor TCRs appeared more at resection than follow-up.

This clonotype was seen more than once but under ten times. Its target is not known. TCR cDNA molecules each carried a unique molecular identifier. From the 5' RACE reads, TCRdb called clonotypes with MiXCR, one entry per CDR3 protein. This sample has 45,000 or so distinct CDR3 sequences, with about 10% found just once. Trimming removed 3 bases from V and 7 bases from J, with 20 bases in between. The V gene's germline CDR1 is SGHKS and CDR2 YYEKEE (reference sequence). CDR3 length: 15 residues. The time point denotes: sample taken at primary tumor resection. No cells were sorted before sequencing. The whole RNA sequenced was extracted from tumor, nontumor lung or frozen PBMC. The donor population consisted of approximately 68 patients with untreated, early-stage non-small cell lung cancer.

This TCR was sampled from a female donor with early-stage non-small cell lung cancer. J is TRBJ2-7 and V is TRBV5-5, with D maybe TRBD1 (6 bases). The input for sequencing was PBMCs, taken at surgery. The CDR3 sequence: CASSSAGTPRWEQYF. DNA for the CDR3: TGTGCCAGCAGCTCCGCCGGGACACCCCGGTGGGAGCAGTACTTC.